A selection of T cell receptor beta chains follows, all from one sample in a study of cytomegalovirus exposure and HLA in healthy donors. TCRdb keeps only in-frame clones here, not all; method: immunoSEQ multiplex PCR. The sample holds roughly 150,000 clones, 78% seen once. The sample consisted of PBMCs. These receptors originate from a male donor in good health and CMV-seronegative. CDR3s include the opening cysteine and the closing phenylalanine or tryptophan. D genes are given only for firm matches. Clone size is given for some rows only: seen once, a few or many times, or a class if the clone is expanded.

j_gene | d_gene | abundance | v_gene | CDR3aa | CDR3nt
TRBJ2-7 | . | . | TRBV6-6 | CASSSRGEQYF | TGTGCCAGCAGTTCCCGGGGCGAGCAGTACTTC
TRBJ1-5 | . | . | TRBV9 | CASSVGTNSNQPQHF | TGTGCCAGCAGCGTAGGGACTAATAGCAATCAGCCCCAGCATTTT
TRBJ2-2 | TRBD1 | . | TRBV29-1 | CSAGQGGGNTGELFF | TGCAGCGCCGGACAGGGAGGCGGAAACACCGGGGAGCTGTTTTTT
TRBJ1-1 | . | once | TRBV6-1 | CASSELRGNTEAFF | TGTGCCAGCAGTGAATTACGGGGAAACACTGAAGCTTTCTTT
TRBJ2-7 | . | few | TRBV30 | CAWRSFHEQYF | TGTGCCTGGAGATCGTTCCACGAGCAGTACTTC
TRBJ2-1 | . | . | TRBV30 | CANIGGLNEQFF | TGTGCTAATATCGGGGGATTAAATGAGCAGTTCTTC
TRBJ1-3 | . | . | TRBV7-6 | CASSTTGSGNTIYF | TGTGCCAGCAGCACGACCGGGTCTGGAAACACCATATATTTT
TRBJ2-1 | TRBD2 | few | TRBV18 | CASSIDPFRTSGRASGRNEQFF | TGTGCCAGCTCAATAGACCCCTTTAGGACTAGCGGGAGGGCCTCGGGACGCAATGAGCAGTTCTTC
TRBJ1-1 | TRBD1 | few | TRBV11-3 | CASSLNAGGTEAFF | TGTGCCAGCAGCTTAAATGCAGGGGGCACTGAAGCTTTCTTT
TRBJ2-2 | TRBD1 | once | TRBV5-1 | CASSLAGQGGGELFF | TGCGCCAGCAGCTTGGCCGGACAGGGCGGCGGGGAGCTGTTTTTT
TRBJ2-6 | TRBD1 | . | TRBV7-6 | CASSTGTGVSGANVLTF | TGTGCCAGCAGTACCGGGACAGGGGTTTCTGGGGCCAACGTCCTGACTTTC
TRBJ1-4 | . | . | TRBV28 | CASIGVPGPTNEKLFF | TGTGCCAGCATCGGGGTACCGGGCCCAACTAATGAAAAACTGTTTTTT
TRBJ2-6 | TRBD2 | . | TRBV19 | CASIDAGEANVLTF | TGTGCCAGTATTGACGCGGGGGAGGCCAACGTCCTGACTTTC
TRBJ2-7 | . | once | TRBV19 | CASSISSGGYEQYF | TGTGCCAGTAGTATAAGTTCGGGTGGATACGAGCAGTACTTC
TRBJ2-3 | TRBD1 | . | TRBV29-1 | CSVRQGRTDTQYF | TGCAGCGTACGACAGGGGAGGACAGATACGCAGTATTTT
TRBJ1-2 | TRBD1 | . | TRBV28 | CASSVNRGFNYGYTF | TGTGCCAGCAGTGTAAACAGGGGATTTAACTATGGCTACACCTTC
TRBJ1-3 | TRBD1 | . | TRBV9 | CASSSGQSSGNTIYF | TGTGCCAGCAGCTCGGGACAGAGCTCTGGAAACACCATATATTTT
TRBJ2-2 | . | . | TRBV5-8 | CASSLVSRKTGELFF | TGTGCCAGCAGCTTGGTTTCCAGAAAAACCGGGGAGCTGTTTTTT
TRBJ2-1 | . | . | TRBV6-1 | CASHDSTYNEQFF | TGTGCCAGTCACGACTCTACCTACAATGAGCAGTTCTTC
TRBJ2-5 | TRBD2 | . | TRBV6-1 | CASSEGPSGRETQYF | TGTGCCAGCAGTGAAGGCCCTAGCGGGAGAGAGACCCAGTACTTC
TRBJ2-6 | . | . | TRBV5-1 | CASSYRTAGANVLTF | TGCGCCAGCAGCTACCGGACAGCTGGGGCCAACGTCCTGACTTTC
TRBJ2-1 | TRBD2 | . | TRBV27 | CASRLAGERSEQFF | TGTGCCAGCAGGCTAGCGGGAGAGAGAAGTGAGCAGTTCTTC
TRBJ2-3 | . | . | TRBV18 | CASARQETTDTQYF | TGTGCCAGCGCGCGACAGGAGACCACAGATACGCAGTATTTT
TRBJ1-2 | . | . | TRBV5-6 | CARTHRDGYTF | TGTGCCAGGACCCACAGGGATGGCTACACCTTC
TRBJ2-7 | . | . | TRBV19 | CASSIVGSSYEQYF | TGTGCCAGTAGTATAGTTGGCAGTTCCTACGAGCAGTACTTC
TRBJ2-7 | TRBD2 | few | TRBV2 | CASRNREGSYEQYF | TGTGCCAGCAGGAACCGGGAGGGGTCCTACGAGCAGTACTTC
TRBJ1-5 | TRBD1 | . | TRBV6-1 | CASTWTGGDQPQHF | TGTGCCAGCACGTGGACAGGGGGTGACCAGCCCCAGCATTTT
TRBJ2-3 | . | once | TRBV2 | CASSRGGVGTDTQYF | TGTGCCAGCTCTCGGGGCGGGGTGGGCACAGATACGCAGTATTTT
TRBJ1-2 | . | . | TRBV27 | CASKAQDANYGYTF | TGTGCCAGCAAGGCCCAGGATGCTAACTATGGCTACACCTTC
TRBJ2-1 | TRBD1 | . | TRBV27 | CASSFGTGGSYNEQFF | TGTGCCAGCAGTTTTGGGACAGGGGGATCGTACAATGAGCAGTTCTTC
TRBJ1-2 | . | . | TRBV7-9 | CASSLGEYGYTF | TGTGCCAGCAGCTTAGGGGAGTATGGCTACACCTTC
TRBJ1-5 | . | . | TRBV27 | CASSSLDSNSNQPQHF | TGTGCCAGCAGTTCCTTGGACAGTAATAGCAATCAGCCCCAGCATTTT
TRBJ1-2 | TRBD1 | . | TRBV6-5 | CASSYRAGGNYGYTF | TGTGCCAGCAGTTACCGGGCAGGGGGGAACTATGGCTACACCTTC
TRBJ2-1 | TRBD2 | . | TRBV19 | CASSILGLAGNEQFF | TGTGCCAGTAGTATCTTGGGACTAGCGGGCAATGAGCAGTTCTTC
TRBJ1-2 | TRBD1 | . | TRBV2 | CASRQQGVSGYTF | TGTGCCAGCAGACAACAGGGGGTTAGCGGCTACACCTTC
TRBJ1-1 | TRBD1 | few | TRBV5-6 | CASSLFGQGVGNTEAFF | TGTGCCAGCAGCTTGTTCGGCCAGGGGGTAGGGAACACTGAAGCTTTCTTT
TRBJ1-4 | . | few | TRBV5-4 | CASSLVGGELFF | TGTGCCAGCAGCTTGGTTGGCGGGGAACTGTTTTTT
TRBJ1-1 | . | once | TRBV9 | CASSVDSYTEAFF | TGTGCCAGCAGCGTAGACAGTTACACTGAAGCTTTCTTT
TRBJ2-2 | TRBD2 | once | TRBV7-3 | CASSLTIRTSSAGELFF | TGTGCCAGCAGCTTAACGATCCGGACTAGCTCTGCCGGGGAGCTGTTTTTT
TRBJ2-7 | . | few | TRBV7-2 | CASSGLHSSYEQYF | TGTGCCAGCAGCGGACTCCACAGCTCCTACGAGCAGTACTTC
TRBJ1-2 | . | once | TRBV11-2 | CASSVRSDRGKPTF | TGTGCCAGCAGCGTCCGCTCGGACAGAGGCAAGCCCACCTTC
TRBJ2-1 | . | . | TRBV14 | CASSSPGGFYNEQFF | TGTGCCAGCAGCTCTCCTGGAGGATTCTACAATGAGCAGTTCTTC